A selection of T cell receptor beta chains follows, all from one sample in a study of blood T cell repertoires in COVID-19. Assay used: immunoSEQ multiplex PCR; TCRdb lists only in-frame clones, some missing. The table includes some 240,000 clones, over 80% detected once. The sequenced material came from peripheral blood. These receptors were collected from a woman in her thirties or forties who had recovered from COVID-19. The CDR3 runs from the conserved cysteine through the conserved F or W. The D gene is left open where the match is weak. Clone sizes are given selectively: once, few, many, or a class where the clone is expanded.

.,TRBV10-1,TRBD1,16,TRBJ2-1,TGCGCCAGCGGCGGGACAGGTTTTGGGTCCTACAATGAGCAGTTCTTC,CASGGTGFGSYNEQFF
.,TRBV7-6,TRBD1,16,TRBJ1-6,TGTGCCAGCAGCTTAACCTCCGGGACAGGGACTTCACCCCTCCACTTT,CASSLTSGTGTSPLHF
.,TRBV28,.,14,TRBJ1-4,TGTGCCAGCCTCCGGGGGGGAGCTAATGAAAAACTGTTTTTT,CASLRGGANEKLFF
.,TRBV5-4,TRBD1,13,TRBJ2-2,TGTGCCAGCAGCGTGACAGGGACCGGGGAGCTGTTTTTT,CASSVTGTGELFF
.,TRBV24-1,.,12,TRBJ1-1,TGTGCCACCAGTGCGGGGTACGGTGAAGCTTTCTTT,CATSAGYGEAFF
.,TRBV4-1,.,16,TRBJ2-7,TGCGCCAGCAGCCAAGAGGGAACAGGGATCTCCTACGAGCAGTACTTC,CASSQEGTGISYEQYF
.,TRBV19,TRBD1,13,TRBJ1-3,TGTGCCAGTAGTACGGACAGGGGGAACACCATATATTTT,CASSTDRGNTIYF
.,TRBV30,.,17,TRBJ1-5,TGTGCCTGGAGCGTCGACCAGGGCCAAGGATGGAGTCAGCCCCAGCATTTT,CAWSVDQGQGWSQPQHF
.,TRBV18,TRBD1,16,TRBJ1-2,TGTGCCAGCTCACCTCCTGGACAGGGGACTTCGTATGGCTACACCTTC,CASSPPGQGTSYGYTF
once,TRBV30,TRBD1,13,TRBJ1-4,TGTGCCTGGAACAGGGGGCCGACCGGGAAACTGTTTTTT,CAWNRGPTGKLFF
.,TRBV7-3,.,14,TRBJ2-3,TGTGCCAGCAGCCTCTCGATGAGCGCAGATACGCAGTATTTT,CASSLSMSADTQYF
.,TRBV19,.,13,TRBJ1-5,TGTGCCAGTAGGAAACAGGACCTCCAGCCCCAGCATTTT,CASRKQDLQPQHF
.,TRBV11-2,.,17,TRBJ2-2,TGTGCCAGCAGCTTAGAACCTCGGGGGTATTCTCCCGGGGAGCTGTTTTTT,CASSLEPRGYSPGELFF
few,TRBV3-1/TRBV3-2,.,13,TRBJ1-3,TGTGCCAGCAGCTTTCAGGATGCAAACACCATATATTTT,CASSFQDANTIYF